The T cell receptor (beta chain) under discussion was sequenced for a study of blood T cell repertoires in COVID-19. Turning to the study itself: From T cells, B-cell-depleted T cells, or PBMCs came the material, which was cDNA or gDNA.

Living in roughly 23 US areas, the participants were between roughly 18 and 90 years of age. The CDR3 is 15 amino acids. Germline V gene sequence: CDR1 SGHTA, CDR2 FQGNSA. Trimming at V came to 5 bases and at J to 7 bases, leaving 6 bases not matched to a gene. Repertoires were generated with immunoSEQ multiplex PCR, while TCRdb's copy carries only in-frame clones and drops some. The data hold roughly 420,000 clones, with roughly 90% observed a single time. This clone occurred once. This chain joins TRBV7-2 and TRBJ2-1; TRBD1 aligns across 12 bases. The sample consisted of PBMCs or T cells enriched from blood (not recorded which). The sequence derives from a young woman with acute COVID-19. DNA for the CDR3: TGTGCCAGCAGCCATGGGACAGGGGGCTATAATGAGCAGTTCTTC. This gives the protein CASSHGTGGYNEQFF.